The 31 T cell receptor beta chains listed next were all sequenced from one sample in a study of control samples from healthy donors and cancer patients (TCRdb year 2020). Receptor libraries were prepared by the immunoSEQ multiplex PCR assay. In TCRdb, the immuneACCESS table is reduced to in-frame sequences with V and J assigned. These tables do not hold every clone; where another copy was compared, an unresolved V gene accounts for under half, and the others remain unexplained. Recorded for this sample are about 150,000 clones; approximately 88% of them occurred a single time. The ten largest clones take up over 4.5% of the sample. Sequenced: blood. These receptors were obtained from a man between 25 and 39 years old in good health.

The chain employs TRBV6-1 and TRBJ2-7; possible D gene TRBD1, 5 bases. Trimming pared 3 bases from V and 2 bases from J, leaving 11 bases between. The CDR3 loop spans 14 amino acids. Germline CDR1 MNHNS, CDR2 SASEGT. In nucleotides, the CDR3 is TGTGCCAGCAGTGAGGGCCCAGGGACCTACGAGCAGTACTTC. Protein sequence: CASSEGPGTYEQYF.

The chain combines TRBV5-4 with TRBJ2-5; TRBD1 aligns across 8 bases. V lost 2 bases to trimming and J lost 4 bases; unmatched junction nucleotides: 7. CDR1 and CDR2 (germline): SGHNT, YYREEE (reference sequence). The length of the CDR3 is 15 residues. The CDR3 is CASSFSQGAGETQYF. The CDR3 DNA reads TGTGCCAGCAGCTTTTCCCAGGGGGCGGGAGAGACCCAGTACTTC.

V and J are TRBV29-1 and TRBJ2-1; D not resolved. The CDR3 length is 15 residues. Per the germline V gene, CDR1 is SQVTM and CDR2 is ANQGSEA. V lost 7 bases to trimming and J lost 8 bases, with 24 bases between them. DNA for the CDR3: TGCAGCGCCCAACATCAAGAAGGATCGCCCCATGAGCAGTTCTTC. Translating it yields CSAQHQEGSPHEQFF.

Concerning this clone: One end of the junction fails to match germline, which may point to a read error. The CDR3 DNA reads TGCGCCAGCAGCAACGGGGAGGGGCTCCCAGAGGCCCAGTACTTC. This encodes CASSNGEGLPEAQYF. The J gene is TRBJ2-5, the V gene TRBV5-1; 7 bases map to TRBD2. The CDR3 length is 15 residues. The germline V gene encodes CDR1 SGHRS and CDR2 YFSETQ.

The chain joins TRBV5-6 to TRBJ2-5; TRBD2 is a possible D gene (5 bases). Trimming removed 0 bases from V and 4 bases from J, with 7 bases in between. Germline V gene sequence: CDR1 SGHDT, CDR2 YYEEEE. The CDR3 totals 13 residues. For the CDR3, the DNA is TGTGCCAGCAGCTTGGGCGCGGGAGAGACCCAGTACTTC. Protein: CASSLGAGETQYF.

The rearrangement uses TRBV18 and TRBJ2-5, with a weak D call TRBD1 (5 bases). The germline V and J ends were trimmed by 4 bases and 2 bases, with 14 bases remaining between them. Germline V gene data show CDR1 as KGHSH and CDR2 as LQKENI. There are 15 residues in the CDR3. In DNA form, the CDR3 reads TGTGCCAGCTCACTCCGGACACTCAGACAAGAGACCCAGTACTTC. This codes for CASSLRTLRQETQYF.

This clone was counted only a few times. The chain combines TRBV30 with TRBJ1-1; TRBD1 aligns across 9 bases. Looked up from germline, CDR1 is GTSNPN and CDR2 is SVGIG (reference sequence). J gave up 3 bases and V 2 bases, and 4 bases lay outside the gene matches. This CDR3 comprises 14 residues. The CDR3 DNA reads TGTGCCTGGAGTTTTGACAGGGGGTACACTGAAGCTTTCTTT. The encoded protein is CAWSFDRGYTEAFF.

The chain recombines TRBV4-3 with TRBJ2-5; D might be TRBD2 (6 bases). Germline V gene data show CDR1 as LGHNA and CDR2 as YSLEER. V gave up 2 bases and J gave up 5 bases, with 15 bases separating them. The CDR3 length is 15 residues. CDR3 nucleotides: TGCGCCAGCAGCCAAACCGGGACTTCGGTGGAGACCCAGTACTTC. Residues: CASSQTGTSVETQYF.

This chain's CDR3 is CASSSTSADTQYF. Written as DNA, the CDR3 is TGTGCCAGCAGCTCTACCTCGGCAGATACGCAGTATTTT. This chain joins TRBV13 and TRBJ2-3; D call uncertain. V lost 4 bases, J lost 4 bases, and 9 bases lay in between. CDR3 length equals 13 residues. The V gene's germline CDR1 is PRHDT and CDR2 FYEKMQ (reference sequence).

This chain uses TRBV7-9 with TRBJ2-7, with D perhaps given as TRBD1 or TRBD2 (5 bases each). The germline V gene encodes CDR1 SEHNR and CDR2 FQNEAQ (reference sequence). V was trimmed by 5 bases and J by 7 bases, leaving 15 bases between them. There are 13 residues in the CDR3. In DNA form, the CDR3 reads TGTGCCAGCAGCCCAGGTGGGGGTTGGGAGCAGTACTTC. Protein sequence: CASSPGGGWEQYF.

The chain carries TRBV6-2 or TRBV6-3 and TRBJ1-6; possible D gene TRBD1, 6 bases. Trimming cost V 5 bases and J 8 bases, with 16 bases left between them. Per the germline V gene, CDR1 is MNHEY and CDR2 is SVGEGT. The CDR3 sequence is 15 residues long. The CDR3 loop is CASSVNRAGDSPLHF. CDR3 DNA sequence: TGTGCCAGCAGTGTCAACAGGGCTGGAGATTCACCCCTCCACTTT.

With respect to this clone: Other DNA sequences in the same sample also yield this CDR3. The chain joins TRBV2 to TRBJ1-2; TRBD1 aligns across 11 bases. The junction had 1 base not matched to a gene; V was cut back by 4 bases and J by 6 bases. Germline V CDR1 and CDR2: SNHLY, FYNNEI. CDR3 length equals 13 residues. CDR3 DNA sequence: TGTGCCAGCAGTGGGACAGGGGGCCATGGCTACACCTTC. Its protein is CASSGTGGHGYTF. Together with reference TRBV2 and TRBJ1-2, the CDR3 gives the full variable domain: EPEVTQTPSHQVTQMGQEVILRCVPISNHLYFYWYRQILGQKVEFLVSFYNNEISEKSEIFDDQFSVERPDGSNFTLKIRSTKLEDSAMYFCASSGTGGHGYTFGSGTRLTVV.

CDR3 sequence reads: CASGGTLNTEAFF. The CDR3 DNA follows: TGTGCCAGCGGGGGGACATTGAACACTGAAGCTTTCTTT. The chain employs TRBV12-3 or TRBV12-4 and TRBJ1-1; a weak D match, TRBD1 (6 bases). Trimming left V 8 bases short and J 0 bases short, with 10 bases between. The CDR3 is 13 residues long.

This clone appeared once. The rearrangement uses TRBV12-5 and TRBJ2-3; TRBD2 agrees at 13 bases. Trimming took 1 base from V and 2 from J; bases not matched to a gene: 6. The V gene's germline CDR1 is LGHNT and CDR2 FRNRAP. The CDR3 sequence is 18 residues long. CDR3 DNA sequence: TGTGCTAGTGGTTTGGGCCTACTAGCGGGGGGGCCCACAGATACGCAGTATTTT. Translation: CASGLGLLAGGPTDTQYF.

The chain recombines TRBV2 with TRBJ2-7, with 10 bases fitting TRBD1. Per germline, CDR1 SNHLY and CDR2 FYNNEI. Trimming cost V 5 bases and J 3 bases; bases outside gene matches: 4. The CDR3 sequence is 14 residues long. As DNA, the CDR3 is TGTGCCAGCAGTAAGGACAGGGGGAACTACGAGCAGTACTTC. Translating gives CASSKDRGNYEQYF.

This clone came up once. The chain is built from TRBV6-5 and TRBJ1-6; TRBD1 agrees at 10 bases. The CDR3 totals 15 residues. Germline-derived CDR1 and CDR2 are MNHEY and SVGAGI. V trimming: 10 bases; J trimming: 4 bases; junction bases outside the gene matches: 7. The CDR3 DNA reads TGTGCCATCCGACAGGGGGCCAATTATAATTCACCCCTCCACTTT. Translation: CAIRQGANYNSPLHF.

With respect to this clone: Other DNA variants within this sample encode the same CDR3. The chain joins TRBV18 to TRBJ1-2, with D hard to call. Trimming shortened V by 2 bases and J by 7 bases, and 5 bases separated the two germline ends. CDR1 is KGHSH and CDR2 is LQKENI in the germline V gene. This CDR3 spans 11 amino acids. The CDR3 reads CASSPSIGYTF. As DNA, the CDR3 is TGTGCCAGCTCACCAAGCATTGGCTACACCTTC.

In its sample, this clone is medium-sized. CDR3 nucleotide sequence: TGTGCCAGCAGCCAAAAACCGGGACAGAGGAATGAAAAACTGTTTTTT. This gives the protein CASSQKPGQRNEKLFF. The rearrangement joins TRBV7-9 to TRBJ1-4; 7 bases line up with TRBD1. Germline V CDR1 and CDR2: SEHNR, FQNEAQ (reference sequence). V lost 5 bases, J lost 5 bases, and 11 bases stayed unmatched. The CDR3 is made up of 16 amino acids.

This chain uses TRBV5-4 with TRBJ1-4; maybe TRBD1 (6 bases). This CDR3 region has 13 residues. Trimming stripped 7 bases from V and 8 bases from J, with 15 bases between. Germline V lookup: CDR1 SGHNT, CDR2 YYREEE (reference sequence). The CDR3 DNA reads TGTGCCAGCCAGGAGGCGGGGGCGGAAAAACTGTTTTTT. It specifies CASQEAGAEKLFF.

In DNA, the CDR3 is TGTGCCAGCAGCACCACAGGAGAGGTTTCACCCCTCCACTTT. Its translation: CASSTTGEVSPLHF. The J gene is TRBJ1-6, the V gene TRBV7-2; D perhaps matches TRBD1 (5 bases). This CDR3 is 14 amino acids long. The germline V gene has CDR1 SGHTA and CDR2 FQGNSA. V was pared by 5 bases and J by 9 bases, with 14 bases between.

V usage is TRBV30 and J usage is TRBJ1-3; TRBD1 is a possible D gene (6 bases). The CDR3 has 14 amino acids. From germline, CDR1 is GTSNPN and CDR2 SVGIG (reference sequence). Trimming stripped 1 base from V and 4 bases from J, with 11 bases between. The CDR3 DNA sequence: TGTGCCTGGAGTGCCCAAGGGGGAGGAAACACCATATATTTT. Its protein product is CAWSAQGGGNTIYF.

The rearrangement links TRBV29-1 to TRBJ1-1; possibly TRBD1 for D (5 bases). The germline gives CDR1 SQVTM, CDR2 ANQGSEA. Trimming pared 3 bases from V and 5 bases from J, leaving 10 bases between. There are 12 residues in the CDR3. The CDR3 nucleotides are TGCAGCGTTGATCAGGGAACTACTGAAGCTTTCTTT. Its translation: CSVDQGTTEAFF.

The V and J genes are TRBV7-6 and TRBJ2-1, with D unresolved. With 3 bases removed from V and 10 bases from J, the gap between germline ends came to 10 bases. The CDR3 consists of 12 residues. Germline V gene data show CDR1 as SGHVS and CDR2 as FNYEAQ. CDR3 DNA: TGTGCCAGCAGCTTGCCTGGGCGCGAGCAGTTCTTC. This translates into CASSLPGREQFF.

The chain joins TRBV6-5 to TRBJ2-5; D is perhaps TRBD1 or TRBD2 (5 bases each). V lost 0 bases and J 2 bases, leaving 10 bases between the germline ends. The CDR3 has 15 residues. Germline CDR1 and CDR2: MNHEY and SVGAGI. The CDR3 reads CASSYSGAKQETQYF. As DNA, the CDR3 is TGTGCCAGCAGTTACTCCGGGGCGAAACAAGAGACCCAGTACTTC.

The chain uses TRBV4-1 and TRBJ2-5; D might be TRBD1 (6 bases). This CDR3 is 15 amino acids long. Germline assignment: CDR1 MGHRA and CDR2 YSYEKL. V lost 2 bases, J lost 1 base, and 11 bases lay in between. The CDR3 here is CASSQLGQSQETQYF. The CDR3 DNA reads TGCGCCAGCAGCCAACTCGGACAGAGCCAAGAGACCCAGTACTTC.

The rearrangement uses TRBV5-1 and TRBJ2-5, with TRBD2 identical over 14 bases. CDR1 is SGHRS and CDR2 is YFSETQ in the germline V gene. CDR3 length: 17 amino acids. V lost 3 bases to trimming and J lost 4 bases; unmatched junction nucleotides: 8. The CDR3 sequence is CASSSYGTSGSAETQYF. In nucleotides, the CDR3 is TGCGCCAGCAGCTCGTACGGGACTAGCGGGAGTGCAGAGACCCAGTACTTC.

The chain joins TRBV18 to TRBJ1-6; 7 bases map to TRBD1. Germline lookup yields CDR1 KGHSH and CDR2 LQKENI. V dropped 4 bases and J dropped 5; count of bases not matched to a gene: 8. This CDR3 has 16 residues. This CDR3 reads CASSQNGQENNSPLHF. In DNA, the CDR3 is TGTGCCAGCTCACAAAACGGACAGGAGAATAATTCACCCCTCCACTTT.

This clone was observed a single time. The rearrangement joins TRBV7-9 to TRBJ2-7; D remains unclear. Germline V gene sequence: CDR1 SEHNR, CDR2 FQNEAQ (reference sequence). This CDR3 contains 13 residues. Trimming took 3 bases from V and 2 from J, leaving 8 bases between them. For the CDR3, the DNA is TGTGCCAGCAGCTTGACACTTACCTACGAGCAGTACTTC. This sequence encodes CASSLTLTYEQYF.

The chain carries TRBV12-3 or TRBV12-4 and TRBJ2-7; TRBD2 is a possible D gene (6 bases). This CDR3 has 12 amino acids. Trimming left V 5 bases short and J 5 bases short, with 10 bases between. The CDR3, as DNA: TGTGCCAGCAGTGGGGGGATCCACGAGCAGTACTTC. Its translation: CASSGGIHEQYF.

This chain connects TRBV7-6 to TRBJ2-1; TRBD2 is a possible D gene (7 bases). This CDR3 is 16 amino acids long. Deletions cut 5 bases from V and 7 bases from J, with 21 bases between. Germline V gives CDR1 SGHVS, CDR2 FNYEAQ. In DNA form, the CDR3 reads TGTGCCAGCAGCCCCTATCTTGGGGGGGGCTGGAATGAGCAGTTCTTC. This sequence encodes CASSPYLGGGWNEQFF.

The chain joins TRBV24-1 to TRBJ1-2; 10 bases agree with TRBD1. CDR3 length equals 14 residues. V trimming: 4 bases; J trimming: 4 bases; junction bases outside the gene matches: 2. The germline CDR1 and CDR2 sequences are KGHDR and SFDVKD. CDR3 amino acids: CATSEGQGIYGYTF. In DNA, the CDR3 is TGTGCCACCAGTGAGGGACAGGGGATCTATGGCTACACCTTC.